These 5 T cell receptor beta chains were sequenced from one sample in a study of blood T cell repertoires in COVID-19. Using immunoSEQ multiplex PCR, the repertoire was profiled, and TCRdb retains in-frame clones only, with some absent. The sample lists 100,000 to 150,000 clones, roughly 90% occurring once. The sequenced material came from peripheral blood. The receptors stem from a middle-aged man with COVID-19, enrolled during active disease.

The chain carries TRBV19 and TRBJ1-5; D is possibly TRBD1 (5 bases). CDR3 size: 13 residues. Trimming took 4 bases from V and 5 from J, leaving 9 bases between them. Germline CDR1 LNHDA, CDR2 SQIVND (reference sequence). The CDR3 is CASSTGVHQPQHF. The CDR3 DNA reads TGTGCCAGTAGTACGGGGGTCCATCAGCCCCAGCATTTT.

The V gene is TRBV18, the J gene TRBJ1-2, with TRBD1 matching 7 bases. V lost 3 bases and J lost 4; bases outside the gene matches: 8. The germline CDR1 and CDR2 sequences are KGHSH and LQKENI. There are 15 residues in the CDR3. Written as DNA, the CDR3 is TGTGCCAGCTCACCTTGGCAGGGGGAGCTCTATGGCTACACCTTC. Protein: CASSPWQGELYGYTF.

The rearrangement links TRBV28 to TRBJ2-3, with 10 positions matching TRBD2. Looked up from germline, CDR1 is MDHEN and CDR2 is SYDVKM. Trimming took 4 bases from V and 4 from J; bases not matched to a gene: 8. The CDR3 is made up of 16 amino acids. The CDR3 region has the DNA TGTGCCAGCAGTTCCCCCTCAGCGGGGGGGGCAGATACGCAGTATTTT. Translating gives CASSSPSAGGADTQYF.

The chain has TRBV21-1 and TRBJ2-3; the table calls TRBD2, which could not be checked here. TRBV21-1 is deemed a pseudogene. The CDR3 contains 14 residues. The CDR3 nucleotides read TGTGCCAGCAGCGAGAAGTCTAGCACAGATACGCAGTATTTT. This codes for CASSEKSSTDTQYF.

V is TRBV3-1 (or the pseudogene TRBV3-2) and J is TRBJ2-5; the D is unclear. CDR1 is LGHDT and CDR2 is YNNKEL in the germline V gene (reference sequence). V gave up 2 bases and J gave up 2 bases, with 3 bases separating them. The CDR3 has 12 residues. The CDR3 is CASSQTQETQYF. The CDR3 region has the DNA TGTGCCAGCAGCCAAACACAAGAGACCCAGTACTTC.